The clone carrying this TCR beta chain appeared many times. TCRdb recomputed calls from the 5' RACE reads with MiXCR, one row per CDR3 protein. The sample includes about 55,000 distinct CDR3 sequences, under 7.5% seen only once; the top ten take 5.8%. These data originate in a study of early T cells in non-severe SARS-CoV-2 infection. CDR1 is LGHNA, CDR2 YSLEER, per germline. Trimming removed 0 bases from V and 4 bases from J, with 7 bases in between. The CDR3 is made up of 13 amino acids. This chain uses TRBV4-3 with TRBJ2-7; D is uncertain. The source is an adult who was a healthcare worker with PCR-confirmed SARS-CoV-2 infection or an uninfected control (not recorded which). Sequences were derived from whole blood, sampled at baseline. The CDR3 sequence is CASSQDWAYEQYF. CDR3 coding DNA: TGCGCCAGCAGCCAAGATTGGGCGTACGAGCAGTACTTC.